This T cell receptor beta chain was sequenced for a study of blood T cell repertoires in COVID-19. Study at large: Sites in the United States, Italy and Spain provided acute and convalescent COVID-19 samples. The analysed material was cDNA or gDNA that came from T cells, B-cell-depleted T cells, or PBMCs.

In the original processing: Amplified reference gene primers provided the basis for estimating nucleated cell counts. The assay was immunoSEQ multiplex PCR, and TCRdb's table has in-frame clones only and misses some. Clonal size and the V and J genes are those of that table, whereas D and trimming came from the DNA. This table has roughly 55,000 clones, around 83% appearing once. Germline assignment: CDR1 SGHRS and CDR2 YFSETQ. V lost 0 bases, J lost 3 bases, and 11 bases lay in between. The CDR3 is made up of 15 amino acids. What was sequenced was peripheral blood. The receptor comes from a woman in her sixties with acute or convalescent COVID-19. The V call is TRBV5-1, the J call TRBJ2-3; D is possibly TRBD1 (6 bases). The CDR3 is CASSLAQGRTDTQYF. The CDR3 nucleotides read TGCGCCAGCAGCTTGGCCCAGGGGCGGACAGATACGCAGTATTTT.